This T cell receptor (beta chain) is drawn from a study of shared clonotypes between healthy human individuals. Overall study context: Those who served as donors were two women and a few men between the ages of 18 and 49.

The test was conducted at deep level. The method was immunoSEQ multiplex PCR; TCRdb's version includes in-frame clones alone and lacks a portion of them. The sample includes about 1.5 million clones, 98% of them seen just once. Negatively enriched CD4+ T cells were divided by CD45RA into naive and memory. The CDR3 totals 17 residues. The V gene's germline CDR1 is SGHTA and CDR2 FQGNSA. The junction had 10 bases not matched to a gene; V was cut back by 3 bases and J by 4 bases. This chain uses TRBV7-2 with TRBJ2-1; 9 bases line up with TRBD2. The sequence derives from a man aged 25 to 45 in good health. The material sequenced was naive CD4+ T cells sorted from blood. Subset of the sample: CD45RA+ positively selected. The CDR3 here is CASSFGTSPSQYNEQFF. CDR3 sequence (DNA): TGTGCCAGCAGCTTTGGGACTAGCCCAAGCCAATACAATGAGCAGTTCTTC.